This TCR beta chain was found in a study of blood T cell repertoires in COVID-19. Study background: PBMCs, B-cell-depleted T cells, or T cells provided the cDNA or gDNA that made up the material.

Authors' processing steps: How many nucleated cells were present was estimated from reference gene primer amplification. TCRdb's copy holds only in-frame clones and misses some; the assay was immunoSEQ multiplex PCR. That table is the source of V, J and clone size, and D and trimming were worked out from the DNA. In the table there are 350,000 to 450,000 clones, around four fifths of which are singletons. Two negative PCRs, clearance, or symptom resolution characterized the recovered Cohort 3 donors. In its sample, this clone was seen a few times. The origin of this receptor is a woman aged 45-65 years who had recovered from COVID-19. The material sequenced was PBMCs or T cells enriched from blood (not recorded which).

The CDR3 sequence: CASSQDGAGNQPQHF. The DNA of the CDR3 is TGCGCCAGCAGCCAAGATGGGGCGGGAAACCAGCCCCAGCATTTT. This chain joins TRBV4-1 and TRBJ1-5, with a weak D call TRBD1 (5 bases). Deletions cut 0 bases from V and 7 bases from J, with 13 bases between. The germline V gene has CDR1 MGHRA and CDR2 YSYEKL. CDR3 size: 15 residues.